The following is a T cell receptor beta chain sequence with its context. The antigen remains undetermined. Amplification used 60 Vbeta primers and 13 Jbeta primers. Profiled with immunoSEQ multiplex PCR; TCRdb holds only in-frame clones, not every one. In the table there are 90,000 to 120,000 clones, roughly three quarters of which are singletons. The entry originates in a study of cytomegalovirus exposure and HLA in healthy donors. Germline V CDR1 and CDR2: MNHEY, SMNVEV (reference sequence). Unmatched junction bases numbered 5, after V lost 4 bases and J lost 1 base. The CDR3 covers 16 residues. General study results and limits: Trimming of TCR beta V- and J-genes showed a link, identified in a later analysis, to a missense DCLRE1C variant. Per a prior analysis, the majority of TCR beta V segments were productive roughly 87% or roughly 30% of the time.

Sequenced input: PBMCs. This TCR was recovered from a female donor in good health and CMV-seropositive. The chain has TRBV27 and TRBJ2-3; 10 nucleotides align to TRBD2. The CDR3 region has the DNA TGTGCCAGCAGTTCCCTGGGGACTAGCGGCACAGATACGCAGTATTTT. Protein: CASSSLGTSGTDTQYF.